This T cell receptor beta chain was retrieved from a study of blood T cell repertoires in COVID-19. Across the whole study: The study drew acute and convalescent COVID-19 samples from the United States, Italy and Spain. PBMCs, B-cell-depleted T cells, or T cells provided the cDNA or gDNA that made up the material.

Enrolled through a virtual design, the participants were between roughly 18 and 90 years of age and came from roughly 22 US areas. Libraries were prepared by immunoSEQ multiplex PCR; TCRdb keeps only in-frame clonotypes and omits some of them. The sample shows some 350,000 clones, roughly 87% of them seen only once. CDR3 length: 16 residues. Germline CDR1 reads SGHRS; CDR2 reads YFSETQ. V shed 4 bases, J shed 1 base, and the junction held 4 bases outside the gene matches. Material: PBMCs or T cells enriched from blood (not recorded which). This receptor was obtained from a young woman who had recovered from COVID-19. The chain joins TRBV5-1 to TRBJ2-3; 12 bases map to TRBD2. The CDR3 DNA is TGCGCCAGCAGCCTTCCTAGCGGGGGGGGCACAGATACGCAGTATTTT. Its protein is CASSLPSGGGTDTQYF.